The present T cell receptor beta chain was sequenced within a study of CD8 T cells in ankylosing spondylitis. TCRdb re-analysed the 5' RACE reads in MiXCR, keeping a single row per CDR3 protein. Here the sample spans about 190,000 distinct CDR3 sequences, 10% to 15% being singletons. V dropped 1 base and J dropped 1 base, with 14 bases sitting between them. This CDR3 spans 18 amino acids. Germline-derived CDR1 and CDR2 are LGHDT and YNNKEL (reference sequence). The source material was blood, either unsorted or a sorted T cell fraction (not recorded which). The clonotype comes from a female donor with ankylosing spondylitis or in good health (not recorded which). The chain joins TRBV3-1 to TRBJ2-6, with D unresolved. In DNA form, the CDR3 reads TGTGCCAGCAGCCAAGGGCAAGAGGCCGGTTCTGGGGCCAACGTCCTGACTTTC. Protein sequence: CASSQGQEAGSGANVLTF.